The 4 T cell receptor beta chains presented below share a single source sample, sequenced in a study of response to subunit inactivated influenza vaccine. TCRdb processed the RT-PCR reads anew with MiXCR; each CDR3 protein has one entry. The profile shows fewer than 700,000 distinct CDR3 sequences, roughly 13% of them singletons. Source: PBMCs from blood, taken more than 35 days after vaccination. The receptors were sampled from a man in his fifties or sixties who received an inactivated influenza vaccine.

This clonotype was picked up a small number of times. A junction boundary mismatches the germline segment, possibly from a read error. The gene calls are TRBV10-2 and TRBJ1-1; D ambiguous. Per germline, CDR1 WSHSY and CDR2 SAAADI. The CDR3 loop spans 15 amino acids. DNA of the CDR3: TGCGCCAGCACTGAGTACATCCTGGTGAACACTGAAGCTTTCTTT. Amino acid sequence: CASTEYILVNTEAFF.

The CDR3 loop is CASNLTGRATDTQYF. As DNA, the CDR3 is TGCGCCAGCAACCTCACCGGGAGGGCCACAGATACGCAGTATTTT. The V call is TRBV4-3, the J call TRBJ2-3; 8 positions match TRBD2. Germline V CDR1 and CDR2: LGHNA, YSLEER. V trimming: 7 bases; J trimming: 2 bases; junction bases outside the gene matches: 8. CDR3 length: 15 amino acids.

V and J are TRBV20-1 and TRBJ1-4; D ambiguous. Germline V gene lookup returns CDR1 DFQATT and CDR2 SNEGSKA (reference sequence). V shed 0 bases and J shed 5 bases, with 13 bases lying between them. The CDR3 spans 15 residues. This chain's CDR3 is CSARDRHNDNEKLFF. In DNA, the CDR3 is TGCAGTGCTAGAGACCGACACAACGACAATGAAAAACTGTTTTTT.

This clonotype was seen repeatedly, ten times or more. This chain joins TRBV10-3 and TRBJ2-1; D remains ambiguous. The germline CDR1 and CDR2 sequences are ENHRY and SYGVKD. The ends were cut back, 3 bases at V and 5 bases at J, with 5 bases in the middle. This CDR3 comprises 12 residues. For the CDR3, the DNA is TGTGCCATCAGTGAACAGAACAATGAGCAGTTCTTC. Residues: CAISEQNNEQFF.